Following are 16 T cell receptor beta chains from one sample sequenced in a study of cytotoxic CD8 clonotypes in ibrutinib-treated CLL. Produced via immunoSEQ multiplex PCR; TCRdb's table is partial and in-frame only. This table holds 20,000 to 25,000 clones, about 68% found once. The sample was PBMCs, taken before ibrutinib treatment. The origin of the receptors is a human donor with chronic lymphocytic leukemia.

The chain is built from TRBV2 and TRBJ2-3; D could derive from TRBD1 or TRBD2 (7 bases each). V lost 3 bases and J lost 1, with 14 bases in between. The CDR3 has 16 amino acids. Germline V CDR1 and CDR2: SNHLY, FYNNEI. CDR3 DNA: TGTGCCAGCAGTGAGCAGGGGGGGTATCGCACAGATACGCAGTATTTT. This encodes CASSEQGGYRTDTQYF.

The chain couples TRBV2 to TRBJ2-6; possible D gene TRBD2, 6 bases. Trimming removed 3 bases from V and 0 bases from J, with 9 bases in between. Germline V gene data show CDR1 as SNHLY and CDR2 as FYNNEI. The CDR3 covers 16 residues. The CDR3 nucleotides are TGTGCCAGCAGTGAGGAGGGCAGCTCTGGGGCCAACGTCCTGACTTTC. It codes for CASSEEGSSGANVLTF.

The V gene is TRBV6-5, the J gene TRBJ2-1, with D perhaps TRBD1 or TRBD2 (5 bases each). V was trimmed by 2 bases and J by 8 bases, leaving 19 bases between them. CDR1 is MNHEY, CDR2 SVGAGI, per germline. The CDR3 has 16 residues. CDR3 amino acids: CASSYTRLGVSDEQFF. CDR3 DNA: TGTGCCAGCAGTTACACTAGACTGGGGGTGAGCGATGAGCAGTTCTTC.

The chain carries TRBV7-3 and TRBJ1-1, with a weak D call TRBD1 (6 bases). Per the germline V gene, CDR1 is SGHTA and CDR2 is FQGTGA. Deletions cut 5 bases from V and 1 base from J, with 8 bases between. There are 13 residues in the CDR3. CDR3 region: CASSLTGNTEAFF. The CDR3, as DNA: TGTGCCAGCAGCCTGACAGGGAACACTGAAGCTTTCTTT.

The chain employs TRBV28 and TRBJ2-3, with a weak D call TRBD2 (6 bases). Per the germline V gene, CDR1 is MDHEN and CDR2 is SYDVKM. Trimming cost V 0 bases and J 6 bases, with 13 bases left between them. CDR3 size: 15 residues. The CDR3 loop is CASSLWPSRGDTQYF. The CDR3 region has the DNA TGTGCCAGCAGTTTATGGCCTAGCCGGGGGGATACGCAGTATTTT. Full variable domain (outside the CDR3, taken from reference TRBV28 and TRBJ2-3): DVKVTQSSRYLVKRTGEKVFLECVQDMDHENMFWYRQDPGLGLRLIYFSYDVKMKEKGDIPEGYSVSREKKERFSLILESASTNQTSMYLCASSLWPSRGDTQYFGPGTRLTVL.

The rearrangement uses TRBV5-4 and TRBJ1-4; D gene uncertain. The CDR3 consists of 11 residues. CDR1 and CDR2 from the germline V gene are SGHNT and YYREEE (reference sequence). The V gene lost 8 bases and the J gene lost 8 bases, with 10 bases spanning the gap. CDR3 coding DNA: TGTGCCAGATCCAGAGGAGAAAAACTGTTTTTT. This sequence encodes CARSRGEKLFF.

This clone has just a few counts. The chain uses TRBV7-3 and TRBJ2-1; 8 bases line up with TRBD2. Germline lookup yields CDR1 SGHTA and CDR2 FQGTGA. Germline trimming cut 5 bases from V and 9 bases from J; bases unmatched to any gene: 12. The CDR3 sequence is 15 residues long. This CDR3 reads CASSQYYDGRGEQFF. The CDR3 DNA reads as TGTGCCAGCAGCCAATACTACGACGGGAGGGGTGAGCAGTTCTTC.

The chain couples TRBV9 to TRBJ2-1; TRBD1 agrees at 8 bases. The CDR3 length is 12 residues. The germline CDR1 and CDR2 sequences are SGDLS and YYNGEE. V shed 0 bases, J shed 10 bases, and the junction held 0 bases outside the gene matches. The CDR3 coding sequence is TGTGCCAGCAGCGTAGACAGGGGGGAGCAGTTCTTC. Residues: CASSVDRGEQFF. The variable domain in full, with the rest retrieved from reference TRBV9 and TRBJ2-1, is DSGVTQTPKHLITATGQRVTLRCSPRSGDLSVYWYQQSLDQGLQFLIQYYNGEERAKGNILERFSAQQFPDLHSELNLSSLELGDSALYFCASSVDRGEQFFGPGTRLTVL.

The chain combines TRBV16 with TRBJ1-5; 9 nucleotides align to TRBD1. Losses at the gene ends were 3 bases for V and 7 bases for J; bases not matched to a gene: 4. The CDR3 consists of 14 residues. Germline V gene sequence: CDR1 KGHSY, CDR2 FQNENV. CDR3 sequence (DNA): TGTGCCAGCAGCCAGGACAGGGGCGGGCAGCCCCAGCATTTT. Protein sequence: CASSQDRGGQPQHF.

This chain joins TRBV6-5 and TRBJ1-4; D unresolved. Trimming pared 0 bases from V and 8 bases from J, leaving 10 bases between. Germline-derived CDR1 and CDR2 are MNHEY and SVGAGI. CDR3 size: 14 residues. CDR3 nucleotides: TGTGCCAGCAGTTACTCGACGGGAGGGGAAAAACTGTTTTTT. Amino acids: CASSYSTGGEKLFF.

The count of this clone is one. V is TRBV2 and J is TRBJ2-7; 9 bases fit TRBD1. After removal of 6 bases from V and 4 bases from J, the junction contained 7 bases not matched to a gene. Germline V lookup: CDR1 SNHLY, CDR2 FYNNEI. CDR3 size: 14 residues. This CDR3 is CASRPRQGGYEQYF. The CDR3 DNA follows: TGTGCCAGCAGGCCAAGACAGGGGGGTTACGAGCAGTACTTC.

The V gene is TRBV7-2, the J gene TRBJ2-6; D gene unclear. V was clipped by 4 bases and J by 0 bases, with 10 bases between them. In germline, CDR1 is SGHTA, CDR2 FQGNSA. This CDR3 region has 16 residues. CDR3 sequence reads: CASSSVATSGANVLTF. CDR3 nucleotides: TGTGCCAGCAGCTCCGTGGCCACCTCTGGGGCCAACGTCCTGACTTTC.

In its sample, this clone was seen a few times. The V call is TRBV5-1, the J call TRBJ2-2; no clear D gene. CDR1 SGHRS and CDR2 YFSETQ come from the germline V gene. The CDR3 loop spans 12 amino acids. Trimming cost V 5 bases and J 3 bases, with 5 bases left between them. CDR3: CASRWDTGELFF. The CDR3 region has the DNA TGCGCCAGCAGATGGGACACCGGGGAGCTGTTTTTT.

The V and J genes are TRBV6-6 and TRBJ1-5; D gene unclear. V lost 4 bases and J 0 bases, leaving 7 bases between the germline ends. The germline V gene encodes CDR1 MNHNY and CDR2 SVGAGI (reference sequence). The CDR3 is made up of 14 amino acids. CDR3 protein: CASSSGTSNQPQHF. CDR3 sequence (DNA): TGTGCCAGCAGTTCGGGTACTAGCAATCAGCCCCAGCATTTT.

The chain couples TRBV2 to TRBJ2-5; D is ambiguous. In germline, CDR1 is SNHLY, CDR2 FYNNEI. With 0 bases removed from V and 3 bases from J, the gap between germline ends came to 8 bases. The CDR3 loop spans 14 amino acids. The CDR3 protein is CASSEAQQKETQYF. For the CDR3, the DNA is TGTGCCAGCAGTGAAGCGCAGCAGAAAGAGACCCAGTACTTC.

This chain uses TRBV6-6 with TRBJ1-1; D gene uncertain. Trimming took 5 bases from V and 11 from J, leaving 12 bases between them. Per germline, CDR1 MNHNY and CDR2 SVGAGI (reference sequence). There are 11 residues in the CDR3. CDR3 sequence: CASSPGPGAFF. The DNA for the CDR3 is TGTGCCAGCAGTCCCGGACCTGGGGCTTTCTTT.